This T cell receptor beta chain was recorded in a study of cytomegalovirus exposure and HLA in healthy donors. Study summary: Membership in the Caucasian-associated ancestry cluster was found for around 85% of roughly 400 genotyped donors. Whole-study results and caveats: What was likely a sequencing artifact was a cluster of highly shared sequence variants. In vitro experiments confirmed that three CMV-associated chains were specific for CMV antigens.

With 60 Vbeta and 13 Jbeta primers, the PCR was carried out. Data came from immunoSEQ multiplex PCR; TCRdb stores just in-frame clones and leaves some out. Of 95,000 to 150,000 clones detected, roughly 75% appear once; the ten largest clones hold approximately 1.2%. In regard to this clone: What it binds is unknown.

CDR1 is GTSNPN, CDR2 SVGIG, per germline (reference sequence). Trimming shortened V by 0 bases and J by 4 bases, and 18 bases separated the two germline ends. The CDR3 consists of 16 residues. V gene TRBV30 combines with J gene TRBJ2-5; D may be TRBD2 (6 bases). The source of this sequence is a female donor in good health and CMV-seronegative. Sequencing was performed on PBMCs. The CDR3 region is CAWSVLGGGVGETQYF. The CDR3 nucleotides read TGTGCCTGGAGTGTATTAGGAGGAGGGGTAGGAGAGACCCAGTACTTC.